This TCR beta chain was sequenced for a study of cytomegalovirus exposure and HLA in healthy donors (dated by TCRdb to 2017 to 2019). Background on the whole study: An earlier analysis of approximately 600 of the donors reported more than 250 Gb of sequence data and around 120 million unique TCR beta sequences from 150 million to 200 million T cells. An early release that covered 500 to 800 HLA-typed donors contained approximately 300 gigabases of sequencing data and about 84 million unique TCR sequences. The genetic ancestry cluster associated with self-reported Caucasian donors included 65% to 90% of the 398 genotyped donors. The study aimed to test whether signatures of past pathogen exposure could be identified by cataloging public T cell receptors. Using immunosequencing, the study profiled T cell repertoires from fewer than 850 subjects and related those repertoires to cytomegalovirus serostatus. Along with the approximately 650-subject first cohort, a separate validation cohort of over 90 different subjects was used. To predict cytomegalovirus infection status, the study brought together high-throughput TCR immunosequencing, statistical association of individual TCRs with disease status, and machine learning. A later analysis re-analyzed previously published TCR beta repertoires from 500 to 700 donors and added high-resolution HLA genotyping to study TCR occurrence patterns. The later analysis used no new phenotypic data to find candidate immune exposures, relying instead on TCR beta sequences and their occurrence across donors. To decide whether each TCR beta V gene segment behaved as functional or pseudogenic, an earlier analysis of approximately 590 of the donors relied on high-throughput TCR beta sequencing. Alongside the repertoire data, information on donor age, sex, ethnicity and CMV serostatus was compiled. Genome-wide SNP genotypes for about 60% of the roughly 670 donors were used in a later genetic analysis, which treated that subset as a discovery cohort. All discovery cohort repertoires had been generated using a single sequencing platform. Class I and class II HLA loci were covered by the typing at four-digit resolution. Typing coverage varied by locus: about 620-640 donors for A, B, C, DRB1 and DQB1; about 520 for DQA1; around 610 for DPA1; 450 to 480 for DPB1. Because of strong linkage in the cohort, roughly five DR-DQ haplotypes were treated as single units for association and clustering. On average, roughly 200,000 unique TCR beta nucleotide sequences were sequenced per donor among 350 to 400 genotyped donors of the cohort, with 15% to 20% of those sequences being non-productive. What the work shows at the level of the full study, not this receptor alone: Because counts were too low, under 20 rarely observed V segments, including chromosome 9 orphons, were left out of the earlier analysis of about 620 of the donors. An association between a missense DCLRE1C variant and V-gene and J-gene trimming of TCR beta chains was found in a later genetic analysis and replicated in an independent cohort. In a later analysis, the rate of TCR association differed among HLA loci, with DRB1 alleles having the most associated TCRs and HLA-C alleles having the fewest. Compared with the approximately 670-donor mean, donors in an Asian-associated ancestry cluster had fewer N-insertions in productive TCRs, according to a later genetic analysis. A later analysis associated 16,951 TCR beta sequences with specific HLA alleles at a false discovery rate of 0.05. According to the authors, the approach could potentially be generalized to other disease states and immunological phenotypes. Compared with equally common non-associated chains, HLA-associated TCR beta chains in a later analysis were more clonally expanded and had lower generation probabilities. Because HLA typing was missing for some donors at each locus, association tests included only the typed subset. In both the original and validation cohorts, the classifier was reported to diagnose cytomegalovirus status with high specificity and sensitivity. While some public TCRs were present in many individuals, most TCR sequences turned up only very rarely across donors. Because the 87-base-pair reads could not distinguish some IMGT-functional V segments, including TRBV6-2 and TRBV6-3, those segments were excluded. Linkage disequilibrium might explain the correlated functional status among segregating V segments, but an unknown experimental factor could not be excluded. Roughly uniform sequencing depth across donors was assumed in presence/absence analyses, although this assumption may not hold. In vitro tests confirmed that a few of the cytomegalovirus-associated TCR beta chains recognize cytomegalovirus antigens. The study listed over 150 TCR beta chains as associated with cytomegalovirus. Strong co-occurrence of HLA alleles, especially DR and DQ, made assigning TCR associations to individual alleles difficult. In a later analysis, most CMV-associated TCR beta chains were found to appear HLA-restricted, with HLA associations seemingly driven largely by CMV exposure. For the cohort, immune exposure information was limited to CMV serostatus. A cluster of highly shared sequence variants was judged likely to represent a technical artifact of the sequencing pipeline. Several of the top co-occurrence clusters appeared to be linked to parvovirus B19, influenza, CMV and Epstein-Barr virus, according to a later analysis. In an earlier analysis of approximately 590 of the donors, most TCR beta V segments appeared in productive rearrangements about 90% or about 30% of the time, broadly matching IMGT annotations. A further reported finding was that TCR beta sequences accurately predicted the HLA-A and HLA-B alleles for most subjects in the first cohort. In this cohort, only TCR beta chains were sequenced, and detectable features were limited by the absence of alpha or paired-chain data.

The cohort comprised 710 or so healthy bone marrow donors. All cohort members were sampled while nominally healthy, although unrecorded immune exposures were likely present. The donor was CMV seronegative and belonged to the group of roughly 330 seronegative cohort members. A peripheral blood sample was provided by each donor, and peripheral blood mononuclear cells were used for TCR beta sequencing. Genomic DNA extraction from the blood cell samples was performed with the Qiagen DNeasy Blood Extraction Kit. A note on this clone: Its recognized antigen is unknown. Relative to the germline gene, one junction end is altered; a read error may explain this.

Receptor libraries were prepared by the immunoSEQ multiplex PCR assay. For the multiplex PCR, a mixture combining 60 forward primers for TCR Vbeta segments and 13 reverse primers for TCR Jbeta segments was used. Amplification of the CDR3 region of rearranged TCR beta genes was performed with a multiplex PCR assay on genomic DNA. On the Illumina HiSeq System, the amplified TCR beta libraries were sequenced as 87-base-pair reads. The authors processed their data as follows. Across the 700 or so repertoires, a later analysis counted 80 million or so unique TCR beta chains, roughly 11 million of which were shared by at least two donors. Raw reads were error-corrected and collapsed into unique sequences with a nearest-neighbor algorithm that merged closely related sequences to remove PCR and sequencing errors. To assign V, D and J gene segments, CDR3 sequences were aligned to IMGT reference sequences. For a sequence to be retained, at least a six-nucleotide match to both a V gene segment and a J gene segment was required. Rearrangements were called productive when the CDR3 lacked stop codons and stayed in frame with V and J; all others were non-productive. CDR3 was defined by IMGT convention, running from the second conserved V-encoded cysteine to the conserved J-encoded phenylalanine. In an earlier analysis of around 600 of the donors, sequences lacking an unambiguous match to a single V gene segment were excluded. An earlier analysis of a few hundred of the donors classified V segments as functional when productive rearrangements were above 56.7% and as segregating when the standard deviation between donors was above 5%. A statistical classification framework was developed to diagnose cytomegalovirus status using the catalog of TCR beta chain sequences. In a later analysis, TCR nucleotide sequences were compared against IMGT/GENE-DB human TR gene sequences so that V and J genes could be assigned. A later analysis assigned CDR3 sequences and most-parsimonious VDJ recombination scenarios with the TCRdist pipeline. In a later analysis, each TCR beta chain was defined by its CDR3 amino acid sequence together with its V-gene family, and reads without a unique V-gene family were excluded. A later analysis removed over 500 highly shared, low-generation-probability nucleotide sequences to deal with suspected cross-contamination and a sequencing artifact. For each public chain, a later analysis derived a clonal expansion index from normalized ranks of inferred template counts within each repertoire. Generation probabilities in a later analysis came from a VDJ recombination model fitted to out-of-frame rearrangements, and those results were checked against IGoR. Hypergeometric tests were used in a later analysis to score TCR-TCR, TCR-HLA and TCR-CMV co-occurrence, with a repertoire-size bias correction applied to the TCR pairs. In a later analysis, false discovery rates were estimated by permuting HLA or CMV assignments 20 times. A later analysis grouped co-occurring TCRs with DBSCAN, adding TCRdist sequence similarity when clustering within HLA-allele-positive subsets. Repertoires with fewer than 30,000 or more than 120,000 public chains were left out of co-occurrence clustering, as were five repertoires with anomalous nucleotide sharing. The table was pulled from immuneACCESS by TCRdb, which kept in-frame rearrangements only. Such tables lose some clones; where checked, under half of the loss comes from unresolved V genes, and the rest has no known cause. V and J calls plus clone size are reproduced from that table; the DNA served to infer D and trimming. Recorded for this sample are about 140,000 clones; approximately 81% of them occurred a single time. The ten largest make up roughly 2.7% of the sample.

Based on the germline V gene (reference sequence), the CDR1 and CDR2 sequences are SGHNT and YYREEE. The CDR3 has 13 amino acids, counting the end cysteine and phenylalanine. Just the 39-base CDR3 DNA is kept, in frame starting at base 1. The sequence is built from TRBV5-4 and TRBJ2-7; the D segment may tentatively be TRBD1 or TRBD2, each giving 7 matched bases. Sample: PBMCs. This TCR was recovered from a boy aged 2 to 9 in good health and CMV-seronegative. The DNA sequence is given as TGTTCCAGCAGGGGGGGGACAACATACGAGCAGTACTTC. It translates to CSSRGGTTYEQYF.